The 16 T cell receptor beta chains below all came from one sample that was sequenced in a study of blood T cell repertoires in COVID-19. Assay: immunoSEQ multiplex PCR; the TCRdb copy retains only in-frame clones and omits some. Of approximately 240,000 clones listed, just over 90% are singletons. Sequencing was performed on PBMCs or T cells enriched from blood (not recorded which). These receptor sequences come from a woman under 30 who had recovered from COVID-19.

The chain has TRBV29-1 and TRBJ1-2; D unresolved. V lost 1 base and J lost 2, with 8 bases in between. Germline V CDR1 and CDR2: SQVTM, ANQGSEA. This CDR3 has 13 residues. CDR3 nucleotide sequence: TGCAGCGTTGAAGGGGCCAGCAACTATGGCTACACCTTC. Translating it yields CSVEGASNYGYTF. The full variable domain, rest sourced from reference TRBV29-1 and TRBJ1-2, is SAVISQKPSRDICQRGTSLTIQCQVDSQVTMMFWYRQQPGQSLTLIATANQGSEATYESGFVIDKFPISRPNLTFSTLTVSNMSPEDSSIYLCSVEGASNYGYTFGSGTRLTVV.

The chain carries TRBV15 and TRBJ2-1; the match to TRBD2 covers 9 bases. V dropped 4 bases and J dropped 8; count of bases not matched to a gene: 6. Germline V gives CDR1 LNHNV, CDR2 YYDKDF (reference sequence). CDR3 length: 14 residues. The CDR3, as DNA: TGTGCCACCAGCAACGCGGGGGGGCTGGATGAGCAGTTCTTC. The encoded protein is CATSNAGGLDEQFF.

The rearrangement links TRBV12-5 to TRBJ1-1; unclear D gene. Trimming shortened V by 6 bases and J by 0 bases, and 26 bases separated the two germline ends. The CDR3 length is 19 residues. Germline CDR1 and CDR2: LGHNT and FRNRAP. The CDR3 reads CASGPTPSPLGTMNTEAFF. CDR3 nucleotide sequence: TGTGCTAGTGGCCCGACTCCCTCACCTCTGGGTACGATGAACACTGAAGCTTTCTTT.

The V gene is TRBV5-7, the J gene TRBJ2-5, with 11 bases that match TRBD2. TRBV5-7 is treated as an ORF (open reading frame) with a function not yet certain. CDR3 size: 16 residues. V shed 1 base, J shed 5 bases, and the junction held 7 bases outside the gene matches. CDR3 sequence reads: CASSLTRLAGKETQYF. The CDR3 DNA reads TGTGCCAGCAGCTTGACCCGACTAGCGGGGAAGGAGACCCAGTACTTC.

The V gene is TRBV2, the J gene TRBJ2-7; 7 bases are shared with TRBD2. The CDR3 length is 14 residues. V shed 4 bases, J shed 6 bases, and the junction held 9 bases outside the gene matches. Germline loops: CDR1 SNHLY, CDR2 FYNNEI. The DNA for the CDR3 is TGTGCCAGCAGTGTCCTTGCGGGAGTAACCGAGCAGTACTTC. It yields the protein CASSVLAGVTEQYF.

The chain is built from TRBV19 and TRBJ1-2; D is unresolved. The CDR3 is 13 amino acids. The V gene lost 6 bases and the J gene lost 8 bases, with 16 bases spanning the gap. CDR1 and CDR2 from the germline V gene are LNHDA and SQIVND (reference sequence). CDR3 bases: TGTGCCAGTAGCACTGGAGTTACGTGGGGCTACACCTTC. Translated: CASSTGVTWGYTF.

The V call is TRBV7-3, the J call TRBJ2-1, with 9 nucleotides matching TRBD2. After removal of 4 bases from V and 7 bases from J, the junction contained 11 bases not matched to a gene. Germline V CDR1 and CDR2: SGHTA, FQGTGA. This CDR3 has 16 amino acids. The CDR3 is CASSSQAGGPINEQFF. Here the CDR3 DNA reads TGTGCCAGCAGCTCCCAAGCGGGGGGCCCGATAAATGAGCAGTTCTTC. Full variable domain (rest looked up from reference TRBV7-3 and TRBJ2-1): GAGVSQTPSNKVTEKGKYVELRCDPISGHTALYWYRQSLGQGPEFLIYFQGTGAADDSGLPNDRFFAVRPEGSVSTLKIQRTERGDSAVYLCASSSQAGGPINEQFFGPGTRLTVL.

The gene calls are TRBV6-1 and TRBJ1-3; no firm D call. Trimming left V 3 bases short and J 0 bases short, with 9 bases between. The germline gives CDR1 MNHNS, CDR2 SASEGT. CDR3 length: 15 residues. This chain's CDR3 is CASSDEGTSGNTIYF. The CDR3 coding sequence is TGTGCCAGCAGTGATGAGGGCACCTCTGGAAACACCATATATTTT.

The rearrangement joins TRBV14 to TRBJ1-6; D unclear. This CDR3 is built from 13 residues. Deletions cut 1 base from V and 6 bases from J, with 4 bases between. The germline gives CDR1 SGHDN, CDR2 FVKESK. CDR3 sequence reads: CASSQGVNSPLHF. DNA of the CDR3: TGTGCCAGCAGCCAAGGAGTTAATTCACCCCTCCACTTT.

The chain links TRBV24-1 to TRBJ2-2; D may be TRBD1 (6 bases). The germline V and J ends were trimmed by 12 bases and 3 bases, with 13 bases remaining between them. In germline, CDR1 is KGHDR, CDR2 SFDVKD. The CDR3 totals 13 residues. The CDR3 is CAAGDTYTGELFF. The CDR3 DNA reads TGTGCCGCAGGGGACACCTACACCGGGGAGCTGTTTTTT.

In regard to this clone: Other DNA variants within this sample encode the same CDR3. The genes are TRBV3-1 (or the pseudogene TRBV3-2) and TRBJ1-1; 8 positions agree with TRBD1. The germline V gene has CDR1 LGHDT and CDR2 YNNKEL (reference sequence). CDR3 length: 14 residues. Losses at the gene ends were 3 bases for V and 2 bases for J; bases not matched to a gene: 2. CDR3 sequence: CASSQAGGNTEAFF. CDR3 sequence (DNA): TGTGCCAGCAGCCAGGCAGGGGGCAACACTGAAGCTTTCTTT.

This rearrangement joins TRBV15 to TRBJ2-1, with D maybe TRBD1 (5 bases). Deletions cut 0 bases from V and 5 bases from J, with 5 bases between. This CDR3 contains 13 residues. Germline CDR1 and CDR2: LNHNV and YYDKDF (reference sequence). The CDR3 is CATSRDRDNEQFF. The CDR3 DNA reads TGTGCCACCAGCAGAGACAGGGACAATGAGCAGTTCTTC.

The chain recombines TRBV7-3 with TRBJ1-1, with D maybe TRBD1 (6 bases). There are 13 residues in the CDR3. Germline CDR1 is SGHTA and CDR2 is FQGTGA. Trimming shortened V by 0 bases and J by 8 bases, and 10 bases separated the two germline ends. The DNA for the CDR3 is TGTGCCAGCAGCTTAACCCGACAGGACGAAGCTTTCTTT. The encoded protein is CASSLTRQDEAFF.

J is TRBJ1-1 and V is TRBV12-3 or TRBV12-4, with D maybe TRBD1 (6 bases). The CDR3 length is 12 residues. The V end was cut by 4 bases, the J end by 7 bases, with 10 bases between. The CDR3 here is CASSSGADEAFF. In nucleotides, the CDR3 is TGTGCCAGCAGTTCAGGGGCGGATGAAGCTTTCTTT.

The chain recombines TRBV27 with TRBJ1-2; 8 bases are shared with TRBD1. V lost 5 bases to trimming and J lost 6 bases; unmatched junction nucleotides: 5. The germline CDR1 and CDR2 sequences are MNHEY and SMNVEV (reference sequence). This CDR3 region has 13 residues. Here the CDR3 reads CASSGRGPNGYTF. The CDR3 DNA reads TGTGCCAGCAGTGGCAGGGGGCCAAATGGCTACACCTTC.

V is TRBV28 and J is TRBJ1-5, with a weak D call TRBD1 (6 bases). Per the germline V gene, CDR1 is MDHEN and CDR2 is SYDVKM. The CDR3 has 15 residues. Trimming stripped 7 bases from V and 3 bases from J, with 16 bases between. CDR3 in DNA: TGTGCCAGCACCGCTCCAGGGGACCCCAATCAGCCCCAGCATTTT. Residues: CASTAPGDPNQPQHF.